The 9 T cell receptor beta chains presented below share a single source sample, sequenced in a study of T cells in Graves' hyperthyroidism and ophthalmopathy. It was RNA transcripts that yielded the amplified TCR beta CDR3 regions. Using the HTBI primer set, a first-round RT-PCR was run on the TCR CDR3. TCRdb called the multiplex PCR reads again in MiXCR, with one record for every CDR3 protein. The profile shows under 350,000 distinct CDR3 sequences, approximately 15% of them singletons. Sample: blood. The receptors shown here come from a woman in her forties with Graves' ophthalmopathy.

This clonotype was seen ten or more times. V is TRBV20-1 and J is TRBJ1-1, with D maybe TRBD1 (5 bases). This CDR3 is 14 amino acids long. Germline loops: CDR1 DFQATT, CDR2 SNEGSKA (reference sequence). V gave up 6 bases and J gave up 4 bases, with 18 bases separating them. CDR3 DNA: TGCAGTGCACTAGGTGGCAGGGTGGCCACTGAAGCTTTCTTT. This gives the protein CSALGGRVATEAFF.

V gene TRBV6-5 combines with J gene TRBJ1-2; TRBD1 matches 8 bases. The trim removed 11 bases at V and 8 bases at J, leaving 7 bases unmatched. CDR1 and CDR2 from the germline V gene are MNHEY and SVGAGI. The length of the CDR3 is 11 residues. The CDR3 is CAGWTGSGYTF. The CDR3 region has the DNA TGTGCCGGGTGGACAGGGAGCGGCTACACCTTC.

This chain joins TRBV28 and TRBJ1-2; TRBD1 matches at 7 bases. The germline V gene has CDR1 MDHEN and CDR2 SYDVKM. Unmatched junction bases numbered 7, after V lost 5 bases and J lost 4 bases. This CDR3 has 14 residues. CDR3 in amino acids: CASSPDRWIYGYTF. Here the CDR3 DNA reads TGTGCCAGCAGTCCGGACAGGTGGATCTATGGCTACACCTTC.

This clonotype came up many times. The CDR3 sequence is CASSAGAGAITEAFF. The CDR3 coding sequence is TGTGCCAGCAGCGCAGGTGCAGGGGCGATAACTGAAGCTTTCTTT. The genes are TRBV11-1 and TRBJ1-1, with D perhaps TRBD1 (6 bases). The V and J ends lost 5 bases and 5 bases respectively, with 18 bases between them. The CDR3 is made up of 15 amino acids. Germline V gene data show CDR1 as SGHAT and CDR2 as FQDESV (reference sequence).

This clonotype was recorded at least ten times. In nucleotides, the CDR3 is TGTGCCAGCAGTTACACCCGCACAGGGTCGGTGGGAGAAAAACTGTTTTTT. Translating it yields CASSYTRTGSVGEKLFF. The chain combines TRBV6-5 with TRBJ1-4; tentatively, D is TRBD1 (6 bases). V dropped 2 bases and J dropped 8 bases, with 21 bases sitting between them. The CDR3 covers 17 residues. Per germline, CDR1 MNHEY and CDR2 SVGAGI.

This clonotype has a handful of counts. This chain uses TRBV9 with TRBJ2-6; possible D gene TRBD2, 5 bases. Trimming took off 0 bases at V and 3 bases at J, with 7 bases between the two ends. Germline CDR1 SGDLS, CDR2 YYNGEE. The CDR3 totals 15 residues. CDR3 amino acids: CASSVVGSGANVLTF. DNA for the CDR3: TGTGCCAGCAGCGTAGTAGGGAGTGGGGCCAACGTCCTGACTTTC.

The rearrangement links TRBV19 to TRBJ1-1; D is ambiguous. The germline V gene has CDR1 LNHDA and CDR2 SQIVND (reference sequence). This CDR3 spans 17 amino acids. V shed 4 bases and J shed 4 bases, with 22 bases lying between them. The CDR3 here is CASSNFGSPPLGTEAFF. CDR3 nucleotide sequence: TGTGCCAGTAGTAATTTCGGGAGCCCTCCGTTGGGCACTGAAGCTTTCTTT.

This clonotype was counted ten times or more. This chain connects TRBV12-5 to TRBJ2-1; D unclear. Trimming stripped 3 bases from V and 0 bases from J, with 9 bases between. Looked up from germline, CDR1 is LGHNT and CDR2 is FRNRAP. There are 15 residues in the CDR3. The CDR3 bases are TGTGCTAGTGGTTTAGGAGTATCCTCCTACAATGAGCAGTTCTTC. This gives the protein CASGLGVSSYNEQFF.

This clonotype came up many times. The chain couples TRBV20-1 to TRBJ1-5; tentative D call: TRBD1 (5 bases). The CDR3 extends over 13 amino acids. Trimming pared 5 bases from V and 3 bases from J, leaving 11 bases between. Germline V gene sequence: CDR1 DFQATT, CDR2 SNEGSKA (reference sequence). The CDR3 DNA is TGCAGTGCTTACCAGGGAGACAATCAGCCCCAGCATTTT. Encoded protein: CSAYQGDNQPQHF.